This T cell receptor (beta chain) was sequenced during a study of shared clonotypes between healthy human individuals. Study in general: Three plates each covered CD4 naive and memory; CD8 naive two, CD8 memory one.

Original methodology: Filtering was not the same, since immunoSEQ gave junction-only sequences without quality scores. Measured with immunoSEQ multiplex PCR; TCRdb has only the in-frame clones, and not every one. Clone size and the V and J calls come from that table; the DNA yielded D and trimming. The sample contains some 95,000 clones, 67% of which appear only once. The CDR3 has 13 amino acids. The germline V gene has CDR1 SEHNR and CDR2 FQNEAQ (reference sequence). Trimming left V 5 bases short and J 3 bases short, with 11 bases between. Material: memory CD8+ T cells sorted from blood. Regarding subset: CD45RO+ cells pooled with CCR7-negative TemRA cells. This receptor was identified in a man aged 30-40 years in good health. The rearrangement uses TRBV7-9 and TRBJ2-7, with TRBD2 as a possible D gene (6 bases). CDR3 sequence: CASSKGTDYEQYF. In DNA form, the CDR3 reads TGTGCCAGCAGCAAGGGGACTGACTACGAGCAGTACTTC.